Below, 5 T cell receptor beta chains from the same sample are listed, as sequenced in a study of OX40 agonist ivuxolimab in advanced cancers. Produced via immunoSEQ multiplex PCR; TCRdb's table is partial and in-frame only. The profile shows 55,000 to 85,000 clones, approximately 81% of them singletons. Sample: CD4+ or CD8+ T cells sorted from blood, taken in a trial of the OX40 agonist ivuxolimab. The receptor source for this set is an adult with an advanced solid tumor such as melanoma, head and neck, liver or kidney cancer.

J is TRBJ1-1 and V is TRBV5-5; 11 positions match TRBD1. CDR3 length: 16 residues. V was pared by 4 bases and J by 4 bases, with 9 bases of the junction left unmatched. CDR1 SGHKS and CDR2 YYEKEE come from the germline V gene (reference sequence). The CDR3 loop is CASSIGQGAQGTEAFF. CDR3 bases: TGTGCCAGCAGCATCGGACAGGGGGCTCAGGGCACTGAAGCTTTCTTT.

The chain joins TRBV20-1 to TRBJ2-7, with a weak D call TRBD1 (5 bases). Germline CDR1 and CDR2: DFQATT and SNEGSKA (reference sequence). The V gene lost 4 bases and the J gene lost 3 bases, with 7 bases spanning the gap. This CDR3 spans 11 amino acids. The CDR3 spells CSATTVYEQYF. In nucleotides, the CDR3 is TGCAGTGCTACGACAGTCTACGAGCAGTACTTC.

V is TRBV6-5 and J is TRBJ1-5, with TRBD1 as a possible D gene (5 bases). Deletions cut 0 bases from V and 4 bases from J, with 10 bases between. CDR1 MNHEY and CDR2 SVGAGI come from the germline V gene. This CDR3 comprises 15 residues. The CDR3 DNA follows: TGTGCCAGCAGTTACTCAGCAGGGTTAAATCAGCCCCAGCATTTT. It codes for CASSYSAGLNQPQHF.

This clone showed up just a few times. The chain couples TRBV10-3 to TRBJ1-2; D remains ambiguous. The CDR3 has 13 amino acids. Trimming cost V 7 bases and J 7 bases, with 16 bases left between them. The germline gives CDR1 ENHRY, CDR2 SYGVKD. Here the CDR3 DNA reads TGTGCCATCAATTGGGGAATGGAAGGTGGCTACACCTTC. Residues: CAINWGMEGGYTF.

The V gene is TRBV11-2, the J gene TRBJ1-2; TRBD1 might be the D (5 bases). Looked up from germline, CDR1 is SGHAT and CDR2 is FQNNGV. This CDR3 has 14 residues. Deletions cut 5 bases from V and 4 bases from J, with 14 bases between. The CDR3 is CASSPSTATYGYTF. DNA for the CDR3: TGTGCCAGCAGCCCGTCGACAGCGACCTATGGCTACACCTTC.